This section outlines one TCR beta chain sequence together with its context. Its cognate antigen is unknown. The data were obtained in a study of post-analysis software for immune sequencing data. At the level of the study: Several disease courses (relapsing-remitting, secondary progressive and progressive-relapsing) of multiple sclerosis were included.

Overall study results and limits: Compared with controls, patients had more of about 5 TRBV segments, including TRBV5-6, TRBV5-1 and TRBV20-1. Controls' normalized Chao1 diversity significantly exceeded that of multiple sclerosis patients. Those samples that were prepared in the same batch co-clustered strongly by F measure.

TCR beta libraries were prepared from cDNA with unique molecular identifiers. Yield was about 500,000 cDNA molecules from 1 to 10 million T cells. TCRdb re-derived calls from the PCR reads in MiXCR, one entry per CDR3 protein. The sample has over 700,000 distinct CDR3 sequences; about 32% are singletons. CDR3 length: 15 amino acids. Germline loops: CDR1 DFQATT, CDR2 SNEGSKA (reference sequence). With 4 bases clipped from V and 0 bases from J, the junction kept 3 bases outside the gene matches. This chain links TRBV20-1 with TRBJ2-3; TRBD2 aligns across 11 bases. The receptor comes from a girl aged 10 to 17 with multiple sclerosis. The sequencing input was blood. The CDR3 nucleotides read TGCAGTGCTACAGGACTAGCGGGTAGCACAGATACGCAGTATTTT. Translation: CSATGLAGSTDTQYF.